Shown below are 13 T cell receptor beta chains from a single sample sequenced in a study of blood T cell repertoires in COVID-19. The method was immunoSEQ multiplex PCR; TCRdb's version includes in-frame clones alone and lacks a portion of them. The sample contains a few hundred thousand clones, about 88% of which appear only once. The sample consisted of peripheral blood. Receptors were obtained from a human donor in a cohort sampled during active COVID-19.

For the CDR3, the DNA is TGTGCCAGCAGCCCTACAGGGTCGGGGGAGACCCAGTACTTC. Translating gives CASSPTGSGETQYF. This sequence joins TRBV7-8 and TRBJ2-5, with D perhaps TRBD1 (6 bases). Between the trimmed V and J ends, which lost 5 bases and 5 bases, there was a span of 15 bases. This CDR3 region has 14 residues. Per germline, CDR1 SGHVS and CDR2 FQNEAQ.

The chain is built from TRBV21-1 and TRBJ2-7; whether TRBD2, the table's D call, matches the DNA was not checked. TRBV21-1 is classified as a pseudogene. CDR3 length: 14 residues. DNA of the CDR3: TGTGCCGGGGTGATGGCGGGGGGTGTCGGCGAGCAGTACTTC. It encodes CAGVMAGGVGEQYF.

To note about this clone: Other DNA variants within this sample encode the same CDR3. CDR3 protein: CASSRVVGQGQYSNQPQHF. The CDR3 bases are TGTGCCAGCAGCAGAGTTGTGGGACAGGGACAGTATAGCAATCAGCCCCAGCATTTT. The chain is built from TRBV7-9 and TRBJ1-5; 9 positions agree with TRBD1. V shed 5 bases, J shed 0 bases, and the junction held 14 bases outside the gene matches. This CDR3 is built from 19 residues. Germline-derived CDR1 and CDR2 are SEHNR and FQNEAQ (reference sequence).

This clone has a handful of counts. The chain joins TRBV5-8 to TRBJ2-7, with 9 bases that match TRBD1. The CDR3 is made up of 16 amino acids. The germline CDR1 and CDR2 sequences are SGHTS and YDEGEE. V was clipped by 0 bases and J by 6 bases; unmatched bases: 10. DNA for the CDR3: TGTGCCAGCAGCTTGGGTTTCAGGACAGGGGCCTCCGAGCAGTACTTC. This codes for CASSLGFRTGASEQYF.

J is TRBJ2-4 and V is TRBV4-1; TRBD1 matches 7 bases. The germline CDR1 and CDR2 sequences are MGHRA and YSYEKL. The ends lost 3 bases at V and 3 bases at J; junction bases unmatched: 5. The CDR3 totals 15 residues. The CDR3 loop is CASSQATGVKNIQYF. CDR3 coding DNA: TGCGCCAGCAGCCAGGCTACAGGGGTCAAAAACATTCAGTACTTC.

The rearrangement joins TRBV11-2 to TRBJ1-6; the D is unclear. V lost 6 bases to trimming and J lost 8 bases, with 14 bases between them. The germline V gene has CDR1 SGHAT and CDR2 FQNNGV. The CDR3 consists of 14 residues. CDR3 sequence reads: CASSLPTPYSPLHF. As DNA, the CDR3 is TGTGCCAGCAGTCTGCCCACACCTTATTCACCCCTCCACTTT. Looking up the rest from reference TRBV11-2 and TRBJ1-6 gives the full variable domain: EAGVAQSPRYKIIEKRQSVAFWCNPISGHATLYWYQQILGQGPKLLIQFQNNGVVDDSQLPKDRFSAERLKGVDSTLKIQPAKLEDSAVYLCASSLPTPYSPLHFGNGTRLTVT.

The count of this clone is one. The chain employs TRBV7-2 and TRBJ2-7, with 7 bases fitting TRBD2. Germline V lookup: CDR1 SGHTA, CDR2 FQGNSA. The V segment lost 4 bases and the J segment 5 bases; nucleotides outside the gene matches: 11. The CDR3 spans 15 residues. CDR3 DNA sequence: TGTGCCAGCAGCTATCGGACTAGGAACATCCACGAGCAGTACTTC. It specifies CASSYRTRNIHEQYF.

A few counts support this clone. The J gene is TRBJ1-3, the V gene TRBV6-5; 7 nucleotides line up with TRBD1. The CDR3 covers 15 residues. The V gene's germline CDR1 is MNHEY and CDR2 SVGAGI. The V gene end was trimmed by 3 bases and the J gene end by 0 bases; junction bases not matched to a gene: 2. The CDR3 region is CASSYGQASGNTIYF. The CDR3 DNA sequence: TGTGCCAGCAGTTATGGACAGGCCTCTGGAAACACCATATATTTT.

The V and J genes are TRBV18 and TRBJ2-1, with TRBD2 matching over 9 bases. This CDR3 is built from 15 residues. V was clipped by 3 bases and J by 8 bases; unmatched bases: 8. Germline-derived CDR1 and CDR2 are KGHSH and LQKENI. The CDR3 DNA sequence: TGTGCCAGCTCACCGATGGCGGGGGGGCCGGATGAGCAGTTCTTC. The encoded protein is CASSPMAGGPDEQFF.

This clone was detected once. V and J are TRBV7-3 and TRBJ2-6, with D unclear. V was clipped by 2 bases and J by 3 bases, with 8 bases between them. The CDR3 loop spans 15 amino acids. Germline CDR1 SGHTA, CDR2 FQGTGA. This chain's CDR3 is CASSLLGVGANVLTF. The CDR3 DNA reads TGTGCCAGCAGCTTACTAGGAGTTGGGGCCAACGTCCTGACTTTC.

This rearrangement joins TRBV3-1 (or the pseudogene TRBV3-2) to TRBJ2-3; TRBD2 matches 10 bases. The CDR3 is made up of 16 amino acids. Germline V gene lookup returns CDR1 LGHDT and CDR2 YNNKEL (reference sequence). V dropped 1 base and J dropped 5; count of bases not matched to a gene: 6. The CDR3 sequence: CASSQVQRGGQDTQYF. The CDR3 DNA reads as TGTGCCAGCAGCCAAGTTCAGCGGGGGGGCCAAGATACGCAGTATTTT.

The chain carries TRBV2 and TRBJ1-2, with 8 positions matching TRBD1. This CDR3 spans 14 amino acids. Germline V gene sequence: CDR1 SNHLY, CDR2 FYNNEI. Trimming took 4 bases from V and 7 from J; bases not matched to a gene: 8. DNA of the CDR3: TGTGCCAGCAGTGGGGACAGGACTATCGCTGGCTACACCTTC. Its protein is CASSGDRTIAGYTF. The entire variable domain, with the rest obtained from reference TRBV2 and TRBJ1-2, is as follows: EPEVTQTPSHQVTQMGQEVILRCVPISNHLYFYWYRQILGQKVEFLVSFYNNEISEKSEIFDDQFSVERPDGSNFTLKIRSTKLEDSAMYFCASSGDRTIAGYTFGSGTRLTVV.

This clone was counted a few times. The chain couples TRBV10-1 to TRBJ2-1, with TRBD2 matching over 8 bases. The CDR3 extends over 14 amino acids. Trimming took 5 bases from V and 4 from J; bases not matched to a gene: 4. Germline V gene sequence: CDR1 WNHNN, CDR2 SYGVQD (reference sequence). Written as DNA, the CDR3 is TGCGCCAGCAGTCGCGGGAGGTCATACAATGAGCAGTTCTTC. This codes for CASSRGRSYNEQFF.